Shown below are 29 T cell receptor beta chains from a single sample sequenced in a study of Graves' ophthalmopathy and Graves' hyperthyroidism. RNA served as the template for amplifying TCR beta CDR3 regions. Investigators did first-round RT-PCR with HTBI primers, then second-round multiplex PCR. TCRdb passed the multiplex PCR reads through MiXCR, listing each CDR3 protein once. In the table there are a few hundred thousand distinct CDR3 sequences, about a sixth of which are singletons. The specimen was peripheral blood. The receptors were gathered from an adult woman with stable Graves' hyperthyroidism.

In its sample, this clonotype was seen many times. V gene TRBV7-2 combines with J gene TRBJ2-5; TRBD1 matches 10 bases. The CDR3 runs 13 residues. Germline V CDR1 and CDR2: SGHTA, FQGNSA. J lost 7 bases, V lost 1 base, and 0 bases had no gene match. In DNA, the CDR3 is TGTGCCAGCAGCTTAGGGACAGGGGGGACCCAGTACTTC. The encoded protein is CASSLGTGGTQYF. Together with reference TRBV7-2 and TRBJ2-5, the CDR3 gives the full variable domain: GAGVSQSPSNKVTEKGKDVELRCDPISGHTALYWYRQSLGQGLEFLIYFQGNSAPDKSGLPSDRFSAERTGGSVSTLTIQRTQQEDSAVYLCASSLGTGGTQYFGPGTRLLVL.

The sample holds many counts of this clonotype. CDR3 amino acids: CASSVHRAAETQYF. DNA for the CDR3: TGTGCCAGCAGTGTTCACAGGGCGGCGGAGACCCAGTACTTC. V usage is TRBV6-1 and J usage is TRBJ2-5, with a possible D match to TRBD1 (6 bases). The CDR3 contains 14 residues. Germline V gene lookup returns CDR1 MNHNS and CDR2 SASEGT. V lost 4 bases and J lost 5, with 14 bases in between.

This clonotype was recorded at least ten times. The chain employs TRBV28 and TRBJ1-6, with D perhaps TRBD1 (6 bases). The length of the CDR3 is 12 residues. V was pared by 5 bases and J by 12 bases, with 11 bases between. Germline V CDR1 and CDR2: MDHEN, SYDVKM. The CDR3 DNA reads TGTGCCAGCAGTGGACTCAGGGGACCCCTCCACTTT. It is translated as CASSGLRGPLHF.

This clonotype has a count of ten or more. This chain joins TRBV27 and TRBJ1-2, with D possibly matching TRBD1 (5 bases). V was pared by 2 bases and J by 4 bases, with 17 bases between. The CDR3 spans 16 residues. Germline V gives CDR1 MNHEY, CDR2 SMNVEV (reference sequence). The CDR3 nucleotides are TGTGCCAGCAGTTTACGAGGGGATTCACGGAGCTATGGCTACACCTTC. Its translation is CASSLRGDSRSYGYTF.

This clonotype was found many times. The CDR3 carries no conserved terminal phenylalanine or tryptophan, so it likely arises from a read error. The rearrangement uses TRBV6-2 or TRBV6-3 and TRBJ2-7; 8 nucleotides line up with TRBD2. The V segment lost 6 bases and the J segment 3 bases; nucleotides outside the gene matches: 10. CDR3 length: 15 amino acids. The germline gives CDR1 MNHEY, CDR2 SVGEGT. CDR3 sequence reads: CASRKKREKHYEQYL. The CDR3 DNA reads TGTGCCAGCAGAAAAAAGCGGGAGAAACACTACGAGCAGTACCTC.

Many counts were recorded for this clonotype. The V call is TRBV12-5, the J call TRBJ1-5; tentatively, D is TRBD1 (6 bases). Germline loops: CDR1 LGHNT, CDR2 FRNRAP. Deletions cut 4 bases from V and 5 bases from J, with 12 bases between. This CDR3 is 14 amino acids long. CDR3 bases: TGTGCTAGTGGTTCAGGGGAGGGCTATCAGCCCCAGCATTTT. Amino acid sequence: CASGSGEGYQPQHF.

This clonotype was recorded many times. V and J are TRBV6-1 and TRBJ2-2, with 8 positions matching TRBD1. After removal of 0 bases from V and 7 bases from J, the junction contained 10 bases not matched to a gene. This CDR3 region has 17 residues. Germline lookup yields CDR1 MNHNS and CDR2 SASEGT. The CDR3 nucleotides read TGTGCCAGCAGTGAAGCGCAGGGGGCCCTAGCGTACGGGGAGCTGTTTTTT. Protein product: CASSEAQGALAYGELFF.

This clonotype was counted ten times or more. The gene calls are TRBV14 and TRBJ2-7; D perhaps matches TRBD2 (6 bases). CDR3 length: 15 residues. Germline values: CDR1 SGHDN, CDR2 FVKESK. Trimming took 5 bases from V and 3 from J, leaving 17 bases between them. The CDR3 DNA follows: TGTGCCAGCAGCGCGCGTTTCGGGGGTTACTACGAGCAGTACTTC. This encodes CASSARFGGYYEQYF.

This rearrangement joins TRBV5-1 to TRBJ1-1; a weak D match, TRBD1 (5 bases). V dropped 2 bases and J dropped 1 base, with 9 bases sitting between them. Per germline, CDR1 SGHRS and CDR2 YFSETQ. This CDR3 spans 14 amino acids. Written as DNA, the CDR3 is TGCGCCAGCAGCTTCCTTGACAGGAACACTGAAGCTTTCTTT. It codes for CASSFLDRNTEAFF.

This clonotype was observed a few times. This chain joins TRBV6-1 and TRBJ1-5; D gene ambiguous. V was pared by 7 bases and J by 6 bases, with 10 bases between. The CDR3 spans 12 residues. Germline values: CDR1 MNHNS, CDR2 SASEGT. The CDR3 nucleotides read TGTGCCAGCACCCCCGGGGTTCAGCCCCAGCATTTT. It is translated as CASTPGVQPQHF.

This clonotype was counted ten times or more. The rearrangement joins TRBV19 to TRBJ2-2; D is unclear. CDR1 LNHDA and CDR2 SQIVND come from the germline V gene (reference sequence). The CDR3 length is 10 residues. V was shortened by 6 bases and J by 7 bases, with 3 bases between the two germline ends. Written as DNA, the CDR3 is TGTGCCAGTAGGGACGGGGAGCTGTTTTTT. Translated: CASRDGELFF.

This clonotype showed up many times. This rearrangement joins TRBV19 to TRBJ2-7; tentative D call: TRBD1 (6 bases). The CDR3 totals 14 residues. Germline CDR1 LNHDA, CDR2 SQIVND (reference sequence). Trimming shortened V by 5 bases and J by 3 bases, and 14 bases separated the two germline ends. CDR3 DNA sequence: TGTGCCAGTAGTCCCGTATTACAGGGCTACGAGCAGTACTTC. Protein sequence: CASSPVLQGYEQYF.

This clonotype was counted at least ten times. The chain recombines TRBV29-1 with TRBJ1-1, with D perhaps TRBD1 (6 bases). The CDR3 has 14 amino acids. The V gene's germline CDR1 is SQVTM and CDR2 ANQGSEA. The V end was cut by 7 bases, the J end by 1 base, with 16 bases between. The CDR3 DNA sequence: TGCAGCGCTCAGGGGCACGGGAGGAACACTGAAGCTTTCTTT. Protein product: CSAQGHGRNTEAFF.

The rearrangement joins TRBV15 to TRBJ2-2, with D perhaps matching TRBD1 (5 bases). V lost 0 bases and J lost 1, with 9 bases in between. This CDR3 region has 16 residues. Germline CDR1 LNHNV, CDR2 YYDKDF (reference sequence). The CDR3 DNA is TGTGCCACCAGCAGAGATGGGGCGCAGAACACCGGGGAGCTGTTTTTT. Its protein product is CATSRDGAQNTGELFF.

At least ten counts were recorded for this clonotype. The J gene is TRBJ2-7, the V gene TRBV6-1, with a possible D match to TRBD1 (5 bases). Looked up from germline, CDR1 is MNHNS and CDR2 is SASEGT. The CDR3 contains 14 residues. V was cut by 10 bases and J by 1 base, with 17 bases left in between. CDR3 bases: TGTGCCAACCCTGCTACCAGGGTTTCCTACGAGCAGTACTTC. It is translated as CANPATRVSYEQYF.

At least ten counts were recorded for this clonotype. This rearrangement joins TRBV27 to TRBJ1-3; D not resolved. The V end was cut by 4 bases, the J end by 0 bases, with 10 bases between. The CDR3 has 15 amino acids. Germline V gene lookup returns CDR1 MNHEY and CDR2 SMNVEV (reference sequence). For the CDR3, the DNA is TGTGCCAGCAGTTCCGACGGAAGCTCTGGAAACACCATATATTTT. Translation: CASSSDGSSGNTIYF.

This clonotype was recorded at least ten times. The chain is built from TRBV28 and TRBJ1-2, with D hard to call. The V gene lost 6 bases and the J gene lost 0 bases, with 14 bases spanning the gap. From germline, CDR1 is MDHEN and CDR2 SYDVKM. CDR3 length equals 15 residues. Here the CDR3 reads CASRETGSANYGYTF. The CDR3 DNA follows: TGTGCCAGCAGGGAGACCGGGTCCGCTAACTATGGCTACACCTTC.

Many counts were recorded for this clonotype. The CDR3 region is CASSLALYGTGRDTEAFF. The CDR3 bases are TGTGCCAGCAGTTTAGCGCTTTACGGGACGGGGAGGGACACTGAAGCTTTCTTT. The rearrangement uses TRBV12-3 or TRBV12-4 and TRBJ1-1; weak D call: TRBD1 (5 bases). V lost 0 bases to trimming and J lost 3 bases, with 20 bases between them. CDR3 size: 18 residues.

The V and J genes are TRBV2 and TRBJ1-5; 7 positions match TRBD1. V lost 7 bases to trimming and J lost 0 bases; unmatched junction nucleotides: 3. The germline V gene encodes CDR1 SNHLY and CDR2 FYNNEI. This CDR3 contains 14 residues. CDR3 in amino acids: CASKGQHSNQPQHF. CDR3 in DNA: TGTGCCAGCAAGGGACAGCATAGCAATCAGCCCCAGCATTTT.

This clonotype was seen at least ten times. The rearrangement joins TRBV4-2 to TRBJ2-5; maybe TRBD1 (5 bases). The CDR3 is 14 amino acids. CDR1 LGHNA and CDR2 YNFKEQ come from the germline V gene. V gave up 0 bases and J gave up 2 bases, with 7 bases separating them. CDR3 amino acids: CASSQEGPQETQYF. The CDR3 coding sequence is TGTGCCAGCAGCCAAGAGGGGCCACAAGAGACCCAGTACTTC.

This clonotype was observed at least ten times. The V call is TRBV2, the J call TRBJ2-2; TRBD2 aligns across 13 bases. J was trimmed by 4 bases and V by 3 bases; bases with no gene match: 11. The CDR3 extends over 19 amino acids. Germline CDR1 SNHLY, CDR2 FYNNEI. The CDR3 here is CASSERGTSGIGSTGELFF. Written as DNA, the CDR3 is TGTGCCAGCAGTGAGCGGGGGACTAGCGGGATTGGGAGCACCGGGGAGCTGTTTTTT. Looking up the rest from reference TRBV2 and TRBJ2-2 gives the full variable domain: EPEVTQTPSHQVTQMGQEVILRCVPISNHLYFYWYRQILGQKVEFLVSFYNNEISEKSEIFDDQFSVERPDGSNFTLKIRSTKLEDSAMYFCASSERGTSGIGSTGELFFGEGSRLTVL.

This clonotype was counted ten times or more. The chain joins TRBV6-1 to TRBJ2-2; TRBD2 agrees at 7 bases. The CDR3 runs to 14 residues. After removal of 5 bases from V and 7 bases from J, the junction contained 7 bases not matched to a gene. Germline V gene sequence: CDR1 MNHNS, CDR2 SASEGT. The CDR3 DNA is TGTGCCAGCAGTAGCGGGACCTTTGGCGGGGAGCTGTTTTTT. Translation gives CASSSGTFGGELFF.

This clonotype has more than one count but fewer than ten. The V call is TRBV11-2, the J call TRBJ2-5, with D tentatively TRBD1 or TRBD2 (6 bases each). The V gene's germline CDR1 is SGHAT and CDR2 FQNNGV. V dropped 0 bases and J dropped 4 bases, with 9 bases sitting between them. The CDR3 runs 14 residues. CDR3 bases: TGTGCCAGCAGCTTAGATCGGGGGCTAGAGACCCAGTACTTC. This sequence encodes CASSLDRGLETQYF. Combining the CDR3 with reference TRBV11-2 and TRBJ2-5 gives the whole variable domain EAGVAQSPRYKIIEKRQSVAFWCNPISGHATLYWYQQILGQGPKLLIQFQNNGVVDDSQLPKDRFSAERLKGVDSTLKIQPAKLEDSAVYLCASSLDRGLETQYFGPGTRLLVL.

This clonotype was seen a few times. The rearrangement links TRBV9 to TRBJ2-5; perhaps TRBD2 as D (5 bases). Per the germline V gene, CDR1 is SGDLS and CDR2 is YYNGEE. The ends were cut back, 0 bases at V and 2 bases at J, with 14 bases in the middle. The length of the CDR3 is 16 residues. CDR3 protein: CASSVDPAGGQETQYF. CDR3 nucleotide sequence: TGTGCCAGCAGCGTAGATCCCGCGGGTGGACAAGAGACCCAGTACTTC.

This clonotype was seen ten or more times. The CDR3 region is CSATTTGGTYEQYF. For the CDR3, the DNA is TGCAGTGCTACGACGACAGGGGGTACCTACGAGCAGTACTTC. The chain links TRBV20-1 to TRBJ2-7; TRBD1 agrees at 9 bases. With V trimmed by 4 bases and J by 2 bases, 6 bases remained unmatched. CDR1 and CDR2 (germline): DFQATT, SNEGSKA (reference sequence). CDR3 length equals 14 residues.

The sample holds many counts of this clonotype. The rearrangement links TRBV27 to TRBJ2-5; D is undetermined. The V and J ends lost 8 bases and 0 bases respectively, with 10 bases between them. The CDR3 sequence is 13 residues long. CDR1 is MNHEY, CDR2 SMNVEV, per germline (reference sequence). The CDR3 reads CASGGQYQETQYF. In nucleotides, the CDR3 is TGTGCCAGCGGTGGCCAGTACCAAGAGACCCAGTACTTC.

This clonotype was seen repeatedly, ten times or more. The V call is TRBV20-1, the J call TRBJ2-4; no clear D. The CDR3 spans 15 residues. The germline V gene has CDR1 DFQATT and CDR2 SNEGSKA (reference sequence). V was cut by 4 bases and J by 0 bases, with 13 bases left in between. The CDR3 region has the DNA TGCAGTGCTAAGGATGGTGTGGGAGCCAAAAACATTCAGTACTTC. Translated, it gives CSAKDGVGAKNIQYF.

This clonotype has a count of ten or more. The chain links TRBV12-3 or TRBV12-4 to TRBJ2-2, with 13 bases lining up with TRBD2. The CDR3 runs to 18 residues. Trimming at V came to 5 bases and at J to 1 base, leaving 7 bases not matched to a gene. The CDR3 DNA is TGTGCCAGCAGTCGGCTCTGGACTAGCGGGGGGAACACCGGGGAGCTGTTTTTT. Translating gives CASSRLWTSGGNTGELFF.

This clonotype was detected only a few times. V and J are TRBV14 and TRBJ1-2; possibly TRBD1 for D (5 bases). The CDR3 length is 13 residues. Trimming removed 4 bases at V and 6 bases at J, with 12 bases between. Germline V lookup: CDR1 SGHDN, CDR2 FVKESK. CDR3 sequence (DNA): TGTGCCAGCAGCCCCTGGGTCAGGGATGGCTACACCTTC. Amino acids: CASSPWVRDGYTF.